Listed here are 9 T cell receptor beta chains from one sample, sequenced in a study of T cell changes during pregnancy in multiple sclerosis. Data came from immunoSEQ multiplex PCR; TCRdb stores just in-frame clones and leaves some out. The table lists under 60,000 clones, approximately 90% of them singletons. This specimen consisted of CD4+ T cells from peripheral blood mononuclear cells, obtained after pregnancy. The receptor source for this set is a female donor with multiple sclerosis, enrolled in a pregnancy study.

This clone was found a few times. The chain employs TRBV4-2 and TRBJ1-1; D is undetermined. CDR3 length: 14 residues. Trimming left V 0 bases short and J 3 bases short, with 8 bases between. Germline V gene lookup returns CDR1 LGHNA and CDR2 YNFKEQ. CDR3 region: CASSQDRGYTEAFF. The DNA of the CDR3 is TGTGCCAGCAGCCAAGATCGGGGATACACTGAAGCTTTCTTT.

The CDR3 sequence: CASSRDRGNSPLHF. As DNA, the CDR3 is TGCGCCAGCAGCCGGGACAGGGGGAATTCACCCCTCCACTTT. The V gene is TRBV5-1, the J gene TRBJ1-6; TRBD1 matches at 11 bases. V shed 4 bases and J 7 bases; nucleotides not matched to a gene: 1. Germline lookup yields CDR1 SGHRS and CDR2 YFSETQ. CDR3 size: 14 residues.

V usage is TRBV27 and J usage is TRBJ2-3; 12 bases are shared with TRBD2. The CDR3 is made up of 16 amino acids. Germline CDR1 is MNHEY and CDR2 is SMNVEV (reference sequence). The V segment lost 5 bases and the J segment 3 bases; nucleotides outside the gene matches: 6. The CDR3 sequence: CASSPLAGGPTDTQYF. In DNA, the CDR3 is TGTGCCAGCAGTCCTCTAGCGGGAGGGCCTACAGATACGCAGTATTTT.

The gene calls are TRBV28 and TRBJ1-2; TRBD1 agrees at 9 bases. This CDR3 contains 16 residues. Germline assignment: CDR1 MDHEN and CDR2 SYDVKM. V shed 3 bases and J 5 bases; nucleotides not matched to a gene: 10. The CDR3: CASSFSGTGSRYGYTF. The CDR3 nucleotides read TGTGCCAGCAGTTTCTCCGGGACAGGGTCTAGATATGGCTACACCTTC.

This clone was seen a single time. CDR3 nucleotides: TGTGCCAGCAGCCAACAGGGACTAGCGTTTAGCACAGATACGCAGTATTTT. Protein product: CASSQQGLAFSTDTQYF. The rearrangement uses TRBV14 and TRBJ2-3, with 10 nucleotides matching TRBD2. The CDR3 spans 17 residues. The trim removed 2 bases at V and 0 bases at J, leaving 5 bases unmatched. Per the germline V gene, CDR1 is SGHDN and CDR2 is FVKESK. Supplemented by reference TRBV14 and TRBJ2-3, the full variable domain reads EAGVTQFPSHSVIEKGQTVTLRCDPISGHDNLYWYRRVMGKEIKFLLHFVKESKQDESGMPNNRFLAERTGGTYSTLKVQPAELEDSGVYFCASSQQGLAFSTDTQYFGPGTRLTVL.

This chain uses TRBV29-1 with TRBJ2-3; D remains unclear. V lost 4 bases and J lost 4, with 3 bases in between. Germline loops: CDR1 SQVTM, CDR2 ANQGSEA. This CDR3 region has 10 residues. CDR3 bases: TGCAGCGTTGGGCCAGATACGCAGTATTTT. This codes for CSVGPDTQYF.

The V call is TRBV29-1, the J call TRBJ2-2, with D possibly matching TRBD1 (6 bases). V was pared by 1 base and J by 6 bases, with 9 bases between. The CDR3 loop spans 13 amino acids. Germline V lookup: CDR1 SQVTM, CDR2 ANQGSEA. The CDR3 loop is CSVEGGRAGELFF. CDR3 bases: TGCAGCGTTGAAGGGGGGCGCGCCGGGGAGCTGTTTTTT.

The chain employs TRBV7-3 and TRBJ2-1, with a weak D call TRBD1 (6 bases). V shed 2 bases and J shed 12 bases, with 14 bases lying between them. The CDR3 consists of 13 residues. In germline, CDR1 is SGHTA, CDR2 FQGTGA. The CDR3 DNA is TGTGCCAGCAGCTTATCGGGACAAACCTCGCAGTTCTTC. This sequence encodes CASSLSGQTSQFF. The full variable domain, its missing parts supplied by reference TRBV7-3 and TRBJ2-1, is GAGVSQTPSNKVTEKGKYVELRCDPISGHTALYWYRQSLGQGPEFLIYFQGTGAADDSGLPNDRFFAVRPEGSVSTLKIQRTERGDSAVYLCASSLSGQTSQFFGPGTRLTVL.

The chain carries TRBV19 and TRBJ1-5; the D gene is possibly TRBD1 (6 bases). The germline gives CDR1 LNHDA, CDR2 SQIVND (reference sequence). V lost 5 bases, J lost 7 bases, and 21 bases lay in between. The CDR3 runs to 16 residues. The CDR3 DNA sequence: TGTGCCAGTAGTCCAACACCCACAGGGTCTGTCCAGCCCCAGCATTTT. This sequence encodes CASSPTPTGSVQPQHF.